The source of this T cell receptor (beta chain) is a study of blood T cell repertoires in COVID-19. Study-wide context: Material from acute and convalescent COVID-19 was sourced from the United States, Italy and Spain. PBMCs, B-cell-depleted T cells, or T cells were the source of the cDNA or gDNA that made up the material.

Here immunoSEQ multiplex PCR was the method, and the copy in TCRdb shows in-frame clones only, minus some. The sample contains about 150,000 clones, roughly 86% of which appear only once. The V gene lost 4 bases and the J gene lost 0 bases, with 10 bases spanning the gap. The V gene's germline CDR1 is KGHSH and CDR2 LQKENI. CDR3 length: 15 amino acids. This rearrangement joins TRBV18 to TRBJ1-3; D might be TRBD1 (6 bases). The origin of this receptor is a woman aged 50 to 60 with acute COVID-19. The sample comprised PBMCs or T cells enriched from blood (not recorded which). CDR3 bases: TGTGCCAGCTCACAATCACAGGGCTCTGGAAACACCATATATTTT. Translated: CASSQSQGSGNTIYF.